This T cell receptor (beta chain) is drawn from a study of response to subunit inactivated influenza vaccine. TCRdb reprocessed the RT-PCR reads via MiXCR and lists one record per CDR3 protein. This sample has about 240,000 distinct CDR3 sequences; more than 9% occur once, and the top ten carry about 7.8%. This CDR3 spans 14 amino acids. V lost 6 bases and J lost 0, with 6 bases in between. The germline gives CDR1 MDHEN, CDR2 SYDVKM. This chain uses TRBV28 with TRBJ2-6; no firm D call. The clonotype comes from a man aged 50-60 years who received an inactivated influenza vaccine. The material was non-naive T cells sorted from PBMCs, obtained less than 15 days before vaccination. Here the CDR3 reads CASRPTSGANVLTF. The DNA of the CDR3 is TGTGCCAGCAGGCCGACCTCTGGGGCCAACGTCCTGACTTTC.